Reported below is one TCR beta chain. The PCR used 60 Vbeta and 13 Jbeta primers. Only in-frame clones appear in the TCRdb table, and some are missing; sequencing was by immunoSEQ multiplex PCR. The sample has about 190,000 clones; approximately 86% are singletons. Germline lookup yields CDR1 SGHRS and CDR2 YFSETQ. The ends were cut back, 0 bases at V and 0 bases at J, with 10 bases in the middle. This CDR3 contains 15 residues. The data derive from a study of cytomegalovirus exposure and HLA in healthy donors. The source is a woman in her late teens or twenties in good health and CMV-seronegative. The chain links TRBV5-1 to TRBJ2-7, with D tentatively TRBD2 (5 bases). The sample was PBMCs. In nucleotides, the CDR3 is TGCGCCAGCAGCTTGGCCGAGGGTTCCTCCTACGAGCAGTACTTC. Translating gives CASSLAEGSSYEQYF. The complete variable domain, with remaining parts taken from reference TRBV5-1 and TRBJ2-7, reads KAGVTQTPRYLIKTRGQQVTLSCSPISGHRSVSWYQQTPGQGLQFLFEYFSETQRNKGNFPGRFSGRQFSNSRSEMNVSTLELGDSALYLCASSLAEGSSYEQYFGPGTRLTVT.